These 5 T cell receptor beta chains came from one sample sequenced in a study of blood T cells in healthy people across ages. Primed by a sample-barcoded 5' primer and a J-beta primer mix, a second PCR proceeded for about 6 to 11 cycles. Via MiXCR, TCRdb re-called the 5' RACE reads, giving one row per CDR3 protein. The sample records about 680,000 distinct CDR3 sequences, about half being singletons. The sample consisted of blood. The receptors were sampled from a woman aged 60-70 years in good health.

This clonotype was seen a few times. This rearrangement joins TRBV5-1 to TRBJ2-5; a possible D gene is TRBD1 (6 bases). Per the germline V gene, CDR1 is SGHRS and CDR2 is YFSETQ. The CDR3 loop spans 14 amino acids. With 5 bases removed from V and 3 bases from J, the gap between germline ends came to 14 bases. The CDR3 DNA is TGCGCCAGCAGGGCCGGGACAAGTAAAGAGACCCAGTACTTC. This encodes CASRAGTSKETQYF.

The chain recombines TRBV9 with TRBJ2-1; no clear D gene. The V end lost 10 bases, the J end lost 3 bases, and 14 bases lay between the germline ends. The CDR3 length is 13 residues. Germline lookup yields CDR1 SGDLS and CDR2 YYNGEE. The CDR3: CAGSSLRYNEQFF. The DNA of the CDR3 is TGTGCCGGGTCAAGCCTTCGCTACAATGAGCAGTTCTTC.

This sequence joins TRBV4-3 and TRBJ1-1; D is possibly TRBD1 (5 bases). This CDR3 comprises 14 residues. The germline V gene encodes CDR1 LGHNA and CDR2 YSLEER. Deletions cut 3 bases from V and 1 base from J, with 9 bases between. The CDR3 loop reads CASSQTTENTEAFF. The CDR3 DNA follows: TGCGCCAGCAGCCAGACGACAGAGAACACTGAAGCTTTCTTT.

With respect to this clonotype: The junction and the germline gene differ at one end; a read error may be behind it. The chain carries TRBV28 and TRBJ2-4, with TRBD2 matching over 11 bases. The germline V gene has CDR1 MDHEN and CDR2 SYDVKM. This CDR3 comprises 11 residues. The CDR3 coding sequence is TGTGCCAGCGGAACCGGGACTAGCGGTTTGTTC. This translates into CASGTGTSGLF.

This clonotype was seen a single time. The chain uses TRBV4-3 and TRBJ2-1; 8 nucleotides align to TRBD2. The CDR3 spans 15 residues. Per germline, CDR1 LGHNA and CDR2 YSLEER. The trim removed 2 bases at V and 6 bases at J, leaving 6 bases unmatched. The CDR3 reads CASSQPGLGANEQFF. The CDR3 coding sequence is TGCGCCAGCAGCCAACCGGGACTAGGAGCCAATGAGCAGTTCTTC.